The T cell receptor beta chain under discussion was sequenced for a study of cytomegalovirus exposure and HLA in healthy donors. Overall study: Researchers found that about 82% of some 400 genotyped donors fell within the Caucasian-associated ancestry cluster.

CDR1 is MRHNA and CDR2 is SNTAGT in the germline V gene. V gave up 3 bases and J gave up 4 bases, with 18 bases separating them. CDR3 length: 16 amino acids. The PCR made use of 60 Vbeta and 13 Jbeta primers. Libraries were prepared by immunoSEQ multiplex PCR; TCRdb keeps only in-frame clonotypes and omits some of them. Recorded for this sample: some 150,000 clones. This TCR came from a woman aged 18-29 years in good health and CMV-seronegative. This rearrangement joins TRBV6-4 to TRBJ2-5, with a weak D call TRBD2 (6 bases). The sample comprised PBMCs. CDR3 coding DNA: TGTGCCAGCAGTGAACCCTTCCGGGAGTGGGCAGAGACCCAGTACTTC. Translation: CASSEPFREWAETQYF.